This T cell receptor beta chain was identified during a study of blood T cells in healthy people across ages. Findings of the study overall: Possibly confounding the expanded clonotype changes was the fact that donor CMV status was unknown. It was held that the diversity estimates obtained from one million T cells were underestimates.

Germline V gene data show CDR1 as LGHDT and CDR2 as YNNKEL (reference sequence). This CDR3 region has 15 residues. A second PCR of 7 to 11 cycles used a sample-barcoded 5' primer and a J-beta primer mix. TCRdb used MiXCR to reprocess the 5' RACE reads, holding one entry per CDR3 protein. The sample consists of 1 million or so distinct CDR3 sequences, 40% to 45% of them appearing once. About this clonotype itself: Its antigen is unidentified.

Each of the donors had 9 to 10 milliliters of peripheral blood drawn into EDTA-treated Vacutainer tubes. The chain recombines TRBV3-1 with TRBJ2-7; 8 bases are shared with TRBD2. TRBJ2-5 explains the end of the DNA better; the J call may be wrong. The sample comprised blood. The source of this sequence is a woman aged 55 to 70 in good health. This CDR3 is CASSLGLAPGETQYF. In DNA form, the CDR3 reads TGTGCCAGCAGCCTTGGACTAGCCCCTGGAGAGACCCAGTACTTC.